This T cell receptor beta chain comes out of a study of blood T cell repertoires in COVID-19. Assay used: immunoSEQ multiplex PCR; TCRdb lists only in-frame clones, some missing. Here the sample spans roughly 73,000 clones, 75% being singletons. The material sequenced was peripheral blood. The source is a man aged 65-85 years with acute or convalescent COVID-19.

CDR3 DNA: TGCGCCAGCAGCCTTTCCAGCGGAGCCACAGATACGCAGTATTTT. This translates into CASSLSSGATDTQYF. This chain links TRBV5-1 with TRBJ2-3; TRBD2 might be the D (5 bases). Germline-derived CDR1 and CDR2 are SGHRS and YFSETQ. CDR3 length: 15 amino acids. Trimming removed 4 bases from V and 2 bases from J, with 14 bases in between.